Shown below are 4 T cell receptor beta chains from a single sample sequenced in a study of T-cell memory formation after mild COVID-19. TCRdb reprocessed the 5' RACE reads via MiXCR and lists one record per CDR3 protein. Of around 220,000 distinct CDR3 sequences in the sample, roughly 17% were seen once. Sequences were obtained from PBMCs or a T cell subset sorted from them (not recorded which). Receptors originate from a man in his late teens or twenties who had mild COVID-19 (a few samples of this study predate the infection). Cell type and time point are not known.

The CDR3 sequence: CASSQGPDLYTDTQYF. For the CDR3, the DNA is TGTGCCAGCAGCCAAGGCCCAGACCTATACACAGATACGCAGTATTTT. The gene calls are TRBV4-2 and TRBJ2-3; D unclear. The V and J ends lost 1 base and 2 bases respectively, with 13 bases between them. Germline lookup yields CDR1 LGHNA and CDR2 YNFKEQ. This CDR3 contains 16 residues.

Only a few counts were recorded for this clonotype. The chain carries TRBV12-3 or TRBV12-4 and TRBJ1-2; possible D gene TRBD1, 5 bases. The CDR3 runs 16 residues. The V end was cut by 6 bases, the J end by 4 bases, with 21 bases between. CDR3 sequence: CASRLTPGGAVYGYTF. CDR3 bases: TGTGCCAGCAGGTTAACCCCGGGAGGGGCAGTCTATGGCTACACCTTC.

J is TRBJ2-5 and V is TRBV24-1, with a tentative D call TRBD1 (6 bases). The CDR3 consists of 15 residues. Between the trimmed V and J ends, which lost 4 bases and 1 base, there was a span of 12 bases. Germline CDR1 KGHDR, CDR2 SFDVKD. DNA of the CDR3: TGTGCCACCAGTGAGCGGACAGTCCCCCAAGAGACCCAGTACTTC. Its translation: CATSERTVPQETQYF.

This clonotype turned up a few times. The chain uses TRBV7-8 and TRBJ1-2; no definite D call. Trimming took 0 bases from V and 4 from J, leaving 12 bases between them. Germline-derived CDR1 and CDR2 are SGHVS and FQNEAQ. The CDR3 is 15 amino acids. The CDR3 coding sequence is TGTGCCAGCAGCTTAGCAAGTTCTTCCAGCTATGGCTACACCTTC. Translating gives CASSLASSSSYGYTF.